The 23 T cell receptor beta chains below all came from one sample that was sequenced in a study of shared clonotypes between healthy human individuals. The repertoire was sequenced with immunoSEQ multiplex PCR; TCRdb's copy has only in-frame clones and lacks some. The data contain about 2.2 million clones, just over 90% of them singletons. CD45RO-negative CD8 cells positively selected for CCR7 made up the naive population, which excluded terminally differentiated effector memory CD45RA+ cells. Sample: naive CD8+ T cells from PBMCs. These receptor sequences come from a man younger than 35 in good health. Some clones in this sample may be carry-over from other donors' samples.

The J gene is TRBJ2-1, the V gene TRBV27; the match to TRBD2 covers 12 bases. CDR1 and CDR2 from the germline V gene are MNHEY and SMNVEV (reference sequence). There are 15 residues in the CDR3. After removal of 2 bases from V and 9 bases from J, the junction contained 5 bases not matched to a gene. CDR3 sequence: CASSLLAGGPVEQFF. The CDR3 DNA sequence: TGTGCCAGCAGTTTACTAGCGGGAGGGCCGGTTGAGCAGTTCTTC.

This chain uses TRBV6-5 with TRBJ2-7; the D is unclear. CDR1 and CDR2 (germline): MNHEY, SVGAGI. The CDR3 covers 14 residues. With 3 bases removed from V and 5 bases from J, the gap between germline ends came to 14 bases. As DNA, the CDR3 is TGTGCCAGCAGTTATAATCCGATTAGCAACGAGCAGTACTTC. Its protein product is CASSYNPISNEQYF.

The rearrangement links TRBV7-2 to TRBJ2-7; 7 bases fit TRBD2. CDR3 length: 14 residues. The germline V gene has CDR1 SGHTA and CDR2 FQGNSA. Trimming took 1 base from V and 4 from J; bases not matched to a gene: 4. The CDR3 loop is CASSLGGEGYEQYF. The CDR3, as DNA: TGTGCCAGCAGCTTAGGCGGGGAGGGGTACGAGCAGTACTTC.

The table lists this clone with a count of one. Other nucleotide sequences from this sample produce the same CDR3. The genes are TRBV30 and TRBJ2-3, with D tentatively TRBD2 (5 bases). Looked up from germline, CDR1 is GTSNPN and CDR2 is SVGIG (reference sequence). V was shortened by 0 bases and J by 6 bases, with 10 bases between the two germline ends. This CDR3 has 13 amino acids. DNA of the CDR3: TGTGCCTGGAGTGTACTTGGCGGGGATACGCAGTATTTT. Its protein product is CAWSVLGGDTQYF.

This clone appeared a single time. The chain couples TRBV28 to TRBJ2-1; TRBD1 aligns across 7 bases. Trimming cost V 5 bases and J 2 bases; bases outside gene matches: 3. Germline CDR1 and CDR2: MDHEN and SYDVKM. The CDR3 is made up of 14 amino acids. This CDR3 reads CASSQGVPYNEQFF. CDR3 bases: TGTGCCAGCAGTCAGGGGGTTCCCTACAATGAGCAGTTCTTC.

The rearrangement joins TRBV6-1 to TRBJ2-5; D might be TRBD1 or TRBD2, each matching 5 bases. Deletions cut 8 bases from V and 2 bases from J, with 18 bases between. The length of the CDR3 is 15 residues. Germline loops: CDR1 MNHNS, CDR2 SASEGT. CDR3 DNA: TGTGCCAGCCACGAGGGGTTGCGGCCACAAGAGACCCAGTACTTC. Translation gives CASHEGLRPQETQYF.

V usage is TRBV7-3 and J usage is TRBJ2-7; 7 bases map to TRBD2. Germline assignment: CDR1 SGHTA and CDR2 FQGTGA. The CDR3 spans 14 residues. V was clipped by 5 bases and J by 0 bases; unmatched bases: 4. CDR3 bases: TGTGCCAGCAGCCCCAGCGGGAACTCCTACGAGCAGTACTTC. It is translated as CASSPSGNSYEQYF.

The chain has TRBV4-1 and TRBJ1-5, with D perhaps TRBD1 (5 bases). Trimming took off 2 bases at V and 6 bases at J, with 11 bases between the two ends. The length of the CDR3 is 14 residues. Germline V lookup: CDR1 MGHRA, CDR2 YSYEKL. The CDR3 loop is CASSQYDSGQPQHF. The DNA for the CDR3 is TGCGCCAGCAGCCAATATGACAGTGGTCAGCCCCAGCATTTT.

V usage is TRBV7-9 and J usage is TRBJ1-3; unclear D gene. This CDR3 is 15 amino acids long. V lost 5 bases and J lost 0, with 11 bases in between. Germline CDR1 and CDR2: SEHNR and FQNEAQ (reference sequence). This CDR3 reads CASSAIQASGNTIYF. Here the CDR3 DNA reads TGTGCCAGCAGCGCTATTCAAGCCTCTGGAAACACCATATATTTT.

Turning to this clone: This same CDR3 is encoded by further DNA sequences in the sample. The V and J genes are TRBV27 and TRBJ1-1; D gene ambiguous. Germline V gives CDR1 MNHEY, CDR2 SMNVEV (reference sequence). CDR3 length: 14 residues. The ends were cut back, 0 bases at V and 2 bases at J, with 7 bases in the middle. This chain's CDR3 is CASSLSGINTEAFF. The CDR3 DNA sequence: TGTGCCAGCAGTTTATCAGGGATCAACACTGAAGCTTTCTTT.

The V and J genes are TRBV6-1 and TRBJ1-4; the D is unclear. CDR3 length equals 12 residues. V lost 5 bases to trimming and J lost 10 bases, with 11 bases between them. In germline, CDR1 is MNHNS, CDR2 SASEGT. The CDR3 DNA follows: TGTGCCAGCAGTCCAGCCTGGGGAAAACTGTTTTTT. Translation: CASSPAWGKLFF.

This clone came up once. This chain joins TRBV4-3 and TRBJ2-2; the D gene is possibly TRBD1 (7 bases). V shed 4 bases and J shed 0 bases, with 12 bases lying between them. This CDR3 region has 16 residues. CDR1 is LGHNA, CDR2 YSLEER, per germline. The CDR3 spells CASSLRGTANTGELFF. CDR3 nucleotides: TGCGCCAGCAGCCTCCGCGGGACAGCGAACACCGGGGAGCTGTTTTTT.

J is TRBJ2-2 and V is TRBV28; either TRBD1 or TRBD2 may supply D (5 bases each). This CDR3 is 12 amino acids long. Germline V gene lookup returns CDR1 MDHEN and CDR2 SYDVKM. Trimming left V 4 bases short and J 8 bases short, with 8 bases between. This CDR3 reads CASSWGSGELFF. CDR3 coding DNA: TGTGCCAGCAGTTGGGGGTCAGGGGAGCTGTTTTTT.

The table lists this clone with a few counts. The chain combines TRBV12-5 with TRBJ1-1; unclear D gene. The CDR3 totals 14 residues. Germline values: CDR1 LGHNT, CDR2 FRNRAP. Trimming took off 1 base at V and 1 base at J, with 7 bases between the two ends. CDR3 protein: CASGLGGENTEAFF. The DNA for the CDR3 is TGTGCTAGTGGTTTGGGTGGGGAGAACACTGAAGCTTTCTTT.

This chain connects TRBV29-1 to TRBJ2-7, with D unresolved. V was clipped by 1 base and J by 0 bases, with 16 bases between them. The germline V gene encodes CDR1 SQVTM and CDR2 ANQGSEA. This CDR3 contains 16 residues. The CDR3, as DNA: TGCAGCGTTGAAGGGTATCGGCGGTCCAGCTCCTACGAGCAGTACTTC. This translates into CSVEGYRRSSSYEQYF.

The chain employs TRBV7-3 and TRBJ2-7; perhaps TRBD1 as D (6 bases). The CDR3 is made up of 17 amino acids. Germline V gene lookup returns CDR1 SGHTA and CDR2 FQGTGA. The germline V and J ends were trimmed by 7 bases and 3 bases, with 25 bases remaining between them. The CDR3 nucleotides read TGTGCCAGCAACCTCCTCCCTTGGGGCAGGGGCGGCTACGAGCAGTACTTC. It translates to CASNLLPWGRGGYEQYF.

The chain joins TRBV10-1 to TRBJ2-3; D remains unclear. V lost 2 bases to trimming and J lost 4 bases, with 13 bases between them. Germline CDR1 and CDR2: WNHNN and SYGVQD (reference sequence). The CDR3 length is 15 residues. The chain's CDR3 is CASSETVGTPDTQYF. The CDR3 DNA reads TGCGCCAGCAGTGAGACAGTAGGAACTCCAGATACGCAGTATTTT.

In regard to this clone: Other DNA sequences from this sample encode an identical CDR3 as well. The rearrangement uses TRBV7-9 and TRBJ1-5, with unresolved D. The CDR3 totals 14 residues. CDR1 and CDR2 from the germline V gene are SEHNR and FQNEAQ (reference sequence). The V gene lost 5 bases and the J gene lost 0 bases, with 8 bases spanning the gap. CDR3 region: CASSGGYSNQPQHF. CDR3 sequence (DNA): TGTGCCAGCAGCGGAGGGTATAGCAATCAGCCCCAGCATTTT.

The V gene is TRBV19, the J gene TRBJ1-1, with a possible D match to TRBD1 (5 bases). The CDR3 covers 18 residues. Looked up from germline, CDR1 is LNHDA and CDR2 is SQIVND (reference sequence). V dropped 8 bases and J dropped 2 bases, with 27 bases sitting between them. For the CDR3, the DNA is TGTGCCAGTCTTCGAAGCCCGGGGGTAGTACTGGGTAACACTGAAGCTTTCTTT. It yields the protein CASLRSPGVVLGNTEAFF.

The rearrangement uses TRBV5-6 and TRBJ2-7; 11 nucleotides agree with TRBD1. This CDR3 comprises 15 residues. Losses at the gene ends were 4 bases for V and 2 bases for J; bases not matched to a gene: 5. The germline V gene has CDR1 SGHDT and CDR2 YYEEEE. CDR3 nucleotides: TGTGCCAGCAGCCCGACGGGACAGGGGGCCTACGAGCAGTACTTC. Translation: CASSPTGQGAYEQYF.

This rearrangement joins TRBV10-3 to TRBJ1-1; D gene ambiguous. Germline CDR1 reads ENHRY; CDR2 reads SYGVKD. The length of the CDR3 is 14 residues. V was cut by 7 bases and J by 4 bases, with 16 bases left in between. The CDR3 here is CAIKEDLVPTEAFF. The CDR3 nucleotides are TGTGCCATCAAGGAGGACTTGGTCCCCACTGAAGCTTTCTTT.

The rearrangement joins TRBV19 to TRBJ1-4; 7 bases are a match to TRBD1. Germline trimming cut 6 bases from V and 2 bases from J; bases unmatched to any gene: 0. This CDR3 comprises 13 residues. CDR1 is LNHDA, CDR2 SQIVND, per germline (reference sequence). Written as DNA, the CDR3 is TGTGCCAGTAGGGACAGGACTAATGAAAAACTGTTTTTT. Translated: CASRDRTNEKLFF.

A remark on this clone: In the same sample, other DNA sequences code for this CDR3. In DNA, the CDR3 is TGCAGCGTTGAAGGTAGGGGGTCCTACAATGAGCAGTTCTTC. Translating gives CSVEGRGSYNEQFF. The V gene is TRBV29-1, the J gene TRBJ2-1; TRBD1 might be the D (6 bases). This CDR3 spans 14 amino acids. Germline CDR1 reads SQVTM; CDR2 reads ANQGSEA. Between the trimmed V and J ends, which lost 1 base and 1 base, there was a span of 8 bases.